Below, one T cell receptor (beta chain) is given with its context. Antigen unknown. This sample was included in a study of identifying expanded T cells in peripheral blood. Whole-study results and caveats: Over approximately two and four weeks, about 17 and 20 clones changed, versus approximately 1.1 between replicates.

The CDR3 contains 14 residues. The germline gives CDR1 SQVTM, CDR2 ANQGSEA. Trimming removed 8 bases from V and 2 bases from J, with 18 bases in between. Method: immunoSEQ multiplex PCR; TCRdb's copy keeps in-frame clones and lacks some. The repertoire holds over 65,000 clones, with 70% to 90% as singletons. The specimen was blood. This rearrangement joins TRBV29-1 to TRBJ1-1; possible D gene TRBD1, 5 bases. The receptor's source is a person between 18 and 75 years old in good health. The CDR3 DNA is TGCAGCTCGATGCGGACACCCCTAAACACTGAAGCTTTCTTT. It codes for CSSMRTPLNTEAFF.